The clone carrying this T cell receptor (beta chain) was detected once. The entry originates in a study of blood T cell repertoires in COVID-19. Participants came from about 23 US areas, aged about 18 to 95 years. The authors' processing: Estimation of nucleated cell counts relied on the amplification of reference gene primers. The protocol was immunoSEQ multiplex PCR, while the TCRdb copy is restricted to in-frame clones and leaves out a portion. V and J calls and clone size are those listed in that table; D and trimming were worked out from the DNA. Found here are approximately 53,000 clones, about 72% of them singletons; the top ten hold 5.8%. The CDR3 spans 15 residues. The germline V gene encodes CDR1 LNHDA and CDR2 SQIVND (reference sequence). V lost 7 bases and J lost 0; bases outside the gene matches: 5.

Sequences were obtained from PBMCs or T cells enriched from blood (not recorded which). This chain uses TRBV19 with TRBJ2-5; TRBD2 matches at 10 bases. This receptor was identified in a woman aged 45-65 years with acute COVID-19. This CDR3 is CASKAGLANQETQYF. CDR3 nucleotide sequence: TGTGCCAGTAAGGCGGGACTAGCGAACCAAGAGACCCAGTACTTC.